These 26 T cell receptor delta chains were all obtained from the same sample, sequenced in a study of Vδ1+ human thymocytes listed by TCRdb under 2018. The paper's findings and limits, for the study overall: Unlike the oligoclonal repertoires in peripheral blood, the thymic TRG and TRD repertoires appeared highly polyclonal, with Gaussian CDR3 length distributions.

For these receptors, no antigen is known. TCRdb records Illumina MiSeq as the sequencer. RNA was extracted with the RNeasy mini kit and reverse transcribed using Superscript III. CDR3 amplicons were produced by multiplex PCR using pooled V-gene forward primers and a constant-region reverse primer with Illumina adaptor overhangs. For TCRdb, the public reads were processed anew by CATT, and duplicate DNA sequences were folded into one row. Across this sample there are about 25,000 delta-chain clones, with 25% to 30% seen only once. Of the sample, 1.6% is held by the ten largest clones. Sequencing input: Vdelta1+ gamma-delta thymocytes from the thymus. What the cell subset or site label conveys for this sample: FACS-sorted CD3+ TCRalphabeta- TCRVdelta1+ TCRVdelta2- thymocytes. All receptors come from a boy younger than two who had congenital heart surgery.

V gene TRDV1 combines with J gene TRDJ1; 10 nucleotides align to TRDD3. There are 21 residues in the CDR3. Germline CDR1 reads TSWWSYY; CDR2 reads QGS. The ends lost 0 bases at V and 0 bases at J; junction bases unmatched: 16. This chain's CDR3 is CALGELGHWGMDPLYTDKLIF. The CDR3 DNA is TGTGCTCTTGGGGAACTGGGCCACTGGGGGATGGATCCTTTGTACACCGATAAACTCATCTTT.

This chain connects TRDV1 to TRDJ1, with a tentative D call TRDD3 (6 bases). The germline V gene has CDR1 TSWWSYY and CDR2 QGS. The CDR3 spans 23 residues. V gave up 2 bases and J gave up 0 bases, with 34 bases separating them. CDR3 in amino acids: CALGEDTWGLPTRCPQYTDKLIF. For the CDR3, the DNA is TGTGCTCTTGGGGAAGATACCTGGGGACTACCTACTCGTTGCCCCCAGTACACCGATAAACTCATCTTT.

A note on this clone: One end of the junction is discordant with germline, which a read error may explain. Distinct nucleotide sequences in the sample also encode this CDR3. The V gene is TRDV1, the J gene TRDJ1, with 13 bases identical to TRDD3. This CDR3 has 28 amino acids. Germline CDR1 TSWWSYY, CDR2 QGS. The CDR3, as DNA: TGTGCTCTTGGGGTCGCCCTTCTTCCTACGAAGGTGGACTGGGGGATACGCGTATCCCCCAGCGGCACCGATAAGCTCATCTTT. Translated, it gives CALGVALLPTKVDWGIRVSPSGTDKLIF.

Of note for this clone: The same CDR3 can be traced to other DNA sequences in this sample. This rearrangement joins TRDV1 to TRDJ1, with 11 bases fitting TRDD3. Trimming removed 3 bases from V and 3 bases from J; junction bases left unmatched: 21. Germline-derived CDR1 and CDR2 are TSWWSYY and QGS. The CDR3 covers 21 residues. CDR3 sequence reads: CALGELPPSELLGDMADKLIF. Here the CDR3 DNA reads TGTGCTCTTGGGGAGCTCCCTCCTTCCGAACTACTGGGGGATATGGCCGATAAACTCATCTTT.

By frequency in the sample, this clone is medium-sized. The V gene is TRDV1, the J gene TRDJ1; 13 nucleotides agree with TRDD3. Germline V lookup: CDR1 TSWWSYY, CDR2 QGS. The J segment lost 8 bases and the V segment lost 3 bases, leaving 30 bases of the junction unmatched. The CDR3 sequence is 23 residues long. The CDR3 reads CALGDLPIGPTGGYAVGVHKLIF. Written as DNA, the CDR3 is TGTGCTCTTGGGGACCTCCCAATTGGGCCCACTGGGGGATACGCCGTAGGTGTGCACAAACTCATCTTT.

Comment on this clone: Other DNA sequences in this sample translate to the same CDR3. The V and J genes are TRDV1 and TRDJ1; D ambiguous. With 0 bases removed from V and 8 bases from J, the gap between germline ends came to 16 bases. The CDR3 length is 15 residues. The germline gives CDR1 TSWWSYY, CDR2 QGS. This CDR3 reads CALGELGLIPAKLIF. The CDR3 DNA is TGTGCTCTTGGGGAACTGGGCCTTATTCCGGCAAAACTCATCTTT.

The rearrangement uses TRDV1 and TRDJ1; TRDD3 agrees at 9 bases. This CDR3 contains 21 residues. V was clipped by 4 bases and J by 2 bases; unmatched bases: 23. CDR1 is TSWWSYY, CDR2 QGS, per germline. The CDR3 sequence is CALGAPIPTMILGDLTDKLIF. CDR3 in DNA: TGTGCTCTTGGGGCCCCAATTCCTACGATGATACTGGGGGACCTAACCGATAAACTCATCTTT.

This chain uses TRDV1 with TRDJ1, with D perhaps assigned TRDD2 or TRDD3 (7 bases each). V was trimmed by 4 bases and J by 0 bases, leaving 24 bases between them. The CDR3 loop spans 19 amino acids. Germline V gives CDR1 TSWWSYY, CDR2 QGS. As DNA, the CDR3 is TGTGCTCTTGGGGGGTATTCCTACTTGGGGGAGACGTACACCGATAAACTCATCTTT. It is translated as CALGGYSYLGETYTDKLIF.

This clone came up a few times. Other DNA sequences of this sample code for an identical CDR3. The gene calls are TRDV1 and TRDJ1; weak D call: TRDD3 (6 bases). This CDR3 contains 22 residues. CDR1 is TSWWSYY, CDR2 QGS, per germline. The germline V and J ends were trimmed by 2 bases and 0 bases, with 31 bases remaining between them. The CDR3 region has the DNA TGTGCTCTTGGGGAATTTCCTTCGCCAATACTGGGACGATCCCCCGACACCGATAAACTCATCTTT. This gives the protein CALGEFPSPILGRSPDTDKLIF.

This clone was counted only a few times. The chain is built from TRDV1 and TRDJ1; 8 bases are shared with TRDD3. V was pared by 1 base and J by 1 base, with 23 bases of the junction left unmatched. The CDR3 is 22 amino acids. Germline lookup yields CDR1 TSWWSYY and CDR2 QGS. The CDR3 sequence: CALGERAYGVLGASRTTDKLIF. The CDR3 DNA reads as TGTGCTCTTGGGGAACGTGCCTACGGGGTACTGGGGGCCTCGAGAACCACCGATAAACTCATCTTT.

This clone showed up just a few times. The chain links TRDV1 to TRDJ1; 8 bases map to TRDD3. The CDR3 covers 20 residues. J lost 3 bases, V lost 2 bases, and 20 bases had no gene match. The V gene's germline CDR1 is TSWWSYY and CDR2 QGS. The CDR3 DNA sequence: TGTGCTCTTGGGGAAGGTGGCCTTCCGACGAGTACTGGGGGTCCCGATAAACTCATCTTT. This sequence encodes CALGEGGLPTSTGGPDKLIF.

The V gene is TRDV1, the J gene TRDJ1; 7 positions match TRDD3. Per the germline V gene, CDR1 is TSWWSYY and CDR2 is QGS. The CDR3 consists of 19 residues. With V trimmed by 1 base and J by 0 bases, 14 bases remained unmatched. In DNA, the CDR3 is TGTGCTCTTGGGGAACCTGGGGGCTACCACCGCTTGGACACCGATAAACTCATCTTT. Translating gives CALGEPGGYHRLDTDKLIF.

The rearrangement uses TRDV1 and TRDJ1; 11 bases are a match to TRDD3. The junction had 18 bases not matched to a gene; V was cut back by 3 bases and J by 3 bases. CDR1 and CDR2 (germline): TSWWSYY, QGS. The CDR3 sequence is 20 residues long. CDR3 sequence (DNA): TGTGCTCTTGGGGACCCGCACCCTTCCTCCACTGGGGGATATTCCGATAAACTCATCTTT. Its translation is CALGDPHPSSTGGYSDKLIF.

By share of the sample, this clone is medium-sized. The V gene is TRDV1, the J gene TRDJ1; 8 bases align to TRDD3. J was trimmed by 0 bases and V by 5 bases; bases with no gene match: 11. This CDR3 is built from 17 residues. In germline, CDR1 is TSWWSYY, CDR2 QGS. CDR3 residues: CALGPRGDWGYTDKLIF. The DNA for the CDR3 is TGTGCTCTTGGGCCTCGGGGGGACTGGGGGTACACCGATAAACTCATCTTT.

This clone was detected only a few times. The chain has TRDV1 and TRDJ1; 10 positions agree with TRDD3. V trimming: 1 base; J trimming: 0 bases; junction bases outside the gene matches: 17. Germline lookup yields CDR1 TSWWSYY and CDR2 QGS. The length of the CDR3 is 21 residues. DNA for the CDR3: TGTGCTCTTGGGGAACCCCTTCCTAATCTTGGGGGATACCCGTACACCGATAAACTCATCTTT. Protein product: CALGEPLPNLGGYPYTDKLIF.

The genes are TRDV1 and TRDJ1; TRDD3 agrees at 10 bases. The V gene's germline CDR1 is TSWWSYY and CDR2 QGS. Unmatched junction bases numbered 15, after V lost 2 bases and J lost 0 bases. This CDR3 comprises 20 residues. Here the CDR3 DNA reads TGTGCTCTTGGGGAATCCCCTTCGGGGGATACGAAGCCTCACACCGATAAACTCATCTTT. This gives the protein CALGESPSGDTKPHTDKLIF.

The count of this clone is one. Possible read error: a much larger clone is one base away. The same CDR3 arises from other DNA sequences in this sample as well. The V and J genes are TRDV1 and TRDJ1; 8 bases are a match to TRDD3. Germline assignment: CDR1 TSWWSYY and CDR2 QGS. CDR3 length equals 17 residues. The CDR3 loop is CALGSGDTGLYTDKLIF. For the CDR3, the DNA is TGTGCTCTTGGGTCCGGGGATACAGGGTTGTACACCGACAAACTCATCTTT.

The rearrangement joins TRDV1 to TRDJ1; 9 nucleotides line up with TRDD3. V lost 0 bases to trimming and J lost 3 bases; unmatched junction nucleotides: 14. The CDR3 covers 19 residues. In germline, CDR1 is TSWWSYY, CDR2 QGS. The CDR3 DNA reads TGTGCTCTTGGGGAACTACCGTGGAGGGGGGGGATACCTTCCGATAAACTCATCTTT. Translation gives CALGELPWRGGIPSDKLIF.

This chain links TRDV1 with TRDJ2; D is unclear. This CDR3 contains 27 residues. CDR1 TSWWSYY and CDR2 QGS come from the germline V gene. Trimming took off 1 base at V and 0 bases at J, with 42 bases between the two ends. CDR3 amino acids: CALGERVATVRPTLTVDLSPLTAQLFF. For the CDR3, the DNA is TGTGCTCTTGGGGAACGGGTCGCCACCGTACGGCCAACCCTTACTGTGGATCTATCACCTTTGACAGCACAACTCTTCTTT.

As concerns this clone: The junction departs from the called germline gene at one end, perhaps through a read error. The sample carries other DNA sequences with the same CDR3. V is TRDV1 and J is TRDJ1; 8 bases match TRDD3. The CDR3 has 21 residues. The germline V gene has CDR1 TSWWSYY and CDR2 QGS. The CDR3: CALAEDTWPQLGGPFTGKLIF. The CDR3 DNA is TGCGCTCTTGCGGAGGATACTTGGCCTCAACTGGGGGGGCCCTTTACCGGTAAGCTCATCTTT.

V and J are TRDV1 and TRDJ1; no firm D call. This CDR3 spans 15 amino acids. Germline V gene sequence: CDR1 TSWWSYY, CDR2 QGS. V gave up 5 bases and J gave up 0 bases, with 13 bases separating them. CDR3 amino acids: CALGPNLHHTDKLIF. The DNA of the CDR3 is TGTGCTCTTGGGCCCAACCTGCACCACACCGATAAACTCATCTTT.

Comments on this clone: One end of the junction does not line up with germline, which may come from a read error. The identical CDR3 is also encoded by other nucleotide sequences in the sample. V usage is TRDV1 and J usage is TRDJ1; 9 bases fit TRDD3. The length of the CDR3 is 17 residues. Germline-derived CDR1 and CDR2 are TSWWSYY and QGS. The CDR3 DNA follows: TGTGCTCTTGGGGACACACCTACACCTGGGGGATTCGCCAAACTCATCTTC. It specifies CALGDTPTPGGFAKLIF.

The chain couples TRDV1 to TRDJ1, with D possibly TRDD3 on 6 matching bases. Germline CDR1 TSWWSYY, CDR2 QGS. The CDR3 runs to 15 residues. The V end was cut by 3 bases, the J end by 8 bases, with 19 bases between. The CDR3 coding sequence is TGTGCTCTTGGGGATATTGGCGGCTGGGGCCGAAAACTCATCTTT. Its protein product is CALGDIGGWGRKLIF.

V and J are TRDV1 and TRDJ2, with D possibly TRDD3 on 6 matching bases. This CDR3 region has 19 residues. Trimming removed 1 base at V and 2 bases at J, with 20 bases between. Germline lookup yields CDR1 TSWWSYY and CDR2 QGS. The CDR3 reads CALGEPKDEIRALTAQLFF. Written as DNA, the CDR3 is TGTGCTCTTGGGGAACCAAAAGATGAGATACGCGCCTTGACAGCACAACTCTTCTTT.

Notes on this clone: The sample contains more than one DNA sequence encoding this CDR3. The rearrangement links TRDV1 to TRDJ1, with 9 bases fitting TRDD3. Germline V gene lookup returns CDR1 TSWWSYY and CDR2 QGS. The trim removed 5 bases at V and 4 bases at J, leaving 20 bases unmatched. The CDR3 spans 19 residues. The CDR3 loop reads CALGTPIPEVGDRDDKLIF. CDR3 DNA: TGTGCTCTTGGGACACCCATTCCCGAGGTGGGGGATAGGGACGATAAACTCATCTTT.

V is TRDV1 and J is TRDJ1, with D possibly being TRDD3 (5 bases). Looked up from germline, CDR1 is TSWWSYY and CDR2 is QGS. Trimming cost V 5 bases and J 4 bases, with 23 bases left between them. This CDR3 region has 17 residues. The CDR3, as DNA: TGTGCTCTTGGGTCGACACGCCTGGGTTGGCAAAACGATAAACTCATCTTT. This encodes CALGSTRLGWQNDKLIF.